This TCR beta chain is from a study of cytomegalovirus exposure and HLA in healthy donors. Study results and limitations: Analysis was carried out at a later point, and it linked a missense DCLRE1C variant to TCR beta V- and J-gene trimming. Some V segments, TRBV6-2 and TRBV6-3 among them, were indistinguishable and were therefore excluded. An ancestry cluster, one associated with Asian ancestry, reportedly showed fewer N-insertions than the roughly 610-donor mean in a later analysis.

The CDR3 length is 17 residues. V was pared by 0 bases and J by 2 bases, with 4 bases of the junction left unmatched. Germline CDR1 and CDR2: MNHEY and SMNVEV (reference sequence). Concerning this clone itself: The antigen is not known.

The PCR was carried out with 60 Vbeta primers and 13 Jbeta primers. Clones were sequenced by immunoSEQ multiplex PCR, and TCRdb holds only the in-frame ones, with some missing. The sample consists of some 130,000 clones, approximately 61% of them appearing once. The chain is built from TRBV27 and TRBJ2-6; 7 bases map to TRBD2. The receptor was derived from a human donor in good health. The material sequenced was PBMCs. The CDR3 here is CASSLSFRGAGANVLTF. For the CDR3, the DNA is TGTGCCAGCAGTTTATCCTTTCGGGGGGCTGGGGCCAACGTCCTGACTTTC.